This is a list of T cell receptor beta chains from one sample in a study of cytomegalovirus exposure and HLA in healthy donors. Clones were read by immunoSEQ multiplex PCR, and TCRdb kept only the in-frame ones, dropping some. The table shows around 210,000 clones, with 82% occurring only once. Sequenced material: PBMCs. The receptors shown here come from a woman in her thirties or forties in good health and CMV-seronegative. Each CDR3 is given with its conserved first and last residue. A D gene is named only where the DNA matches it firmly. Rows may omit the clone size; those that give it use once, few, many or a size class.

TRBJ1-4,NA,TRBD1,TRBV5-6,CASSSGDREKLFF,TGTGCCAGCAGCTCCGGGGACAGGGAAAAACTGTTTTTT
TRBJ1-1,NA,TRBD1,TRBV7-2,CASSSGQGSFEAFF,TGTGCCAGCAGCTCCGGACAGGGTTCGTTTGAAGCTTTCTTT
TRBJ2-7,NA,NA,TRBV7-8,CASSLAWSDEQYF,TGTGCCAGCAGCTTAGCTTGGAGCGACGAGCAGTACTTC
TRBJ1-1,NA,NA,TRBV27,CASSLAPGITEAFF,TGTGCCAGCAGTTTAGCTCCAGGAATCACTGAAGCTTTCTTT
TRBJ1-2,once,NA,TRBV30,CAWSVLYGYTF,TGTGCCTGGAGTGTACTTTATGGCTACACCTTC
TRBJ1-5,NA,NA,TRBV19,CASSIVSRDNQPQHF,TGTGCCAGTAGTATAGTTAGCAGGGACAATCAGCCCCAGCATTTT
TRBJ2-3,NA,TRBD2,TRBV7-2,CASSRSGTRSGTDTQYF,TGTGCCAGCAGCCGCTCTGGGACTAGGAGTGGGACAGATACGCAGTATTTT
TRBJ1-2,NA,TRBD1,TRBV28,CASSKTGQGVRGYTF,TGTGCCAGCAGTAAAACCGGACAGGGGGTTCGTGGCTACACCTTC
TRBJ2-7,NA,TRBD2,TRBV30,CAWNSRVITSGSPYEQYF,TGTGCCTGGAATTCTAGGGTCATAACTAGCGGGAGTCCCTACGAGCAGTACTTC
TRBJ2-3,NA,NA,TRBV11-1,CASSLRGGDTQYF,TGTGCCAGCAGCCTTCGGGGTGGGGATACGCAGTATTTT
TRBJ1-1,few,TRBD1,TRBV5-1,CASSLYAGGNTEAFF,TGCGCCAGCAGCTTGTATGCAGGGGGGAACACTGAAGCTTTCTTT
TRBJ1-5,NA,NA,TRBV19,CASSIDFGTGMMPQHF,TGTGCCAGTAGTATAGACTTCGGAACAGGGATGATGCCCCAGCATTTT
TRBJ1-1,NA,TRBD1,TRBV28,CASSPMDRGQTNTEAFF,TGTGCCAGCAGTCCCATGGACAGGGGGCAAACGAACACTGAAGCTTTCTTT
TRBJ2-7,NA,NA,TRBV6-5,CASSYSLRRADYEQYF,TGTGCCAGCAGTTACTCACTGCGGCGGGCCGACTACGAGCAGTACTTC
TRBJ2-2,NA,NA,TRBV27,CASSFDRTDTGELFF,TGTGCCAGCAGTTTCGATAGAACGGACACCGGGGAGCTGTTTTTT
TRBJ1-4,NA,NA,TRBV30,CAWSQFAGNEKLFF,TGTGCCTGGAGTCAATTCGCAGGGAATGAAAAACTGTTTTTT
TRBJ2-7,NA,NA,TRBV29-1,CSVGLRLEQYF,TGCAGCGTGGGCCTACGCCTCGAGCAGTACTTC
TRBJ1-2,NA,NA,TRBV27,CASSPFGGATYGYTF,TGTGCCAGCAGTCCCTTTGGGGGGGCTACCTATGGCTACACCTTC
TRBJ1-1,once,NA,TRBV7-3,CASRLTQAGEMANTEAFF,TGTGCCAGCAGATTAACCCAGGCCGGGGAGATGGCGAACACTGAAGCTTTCTTT
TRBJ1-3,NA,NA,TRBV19,CASSIGTRASGNTIYF,TGTGCCAGTAGTATAGGGACCAGGGCCTCTGGAAACACCATATATTTT
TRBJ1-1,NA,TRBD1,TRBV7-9,CASSLDAGGATEAFF,TGTGCCAGCAGCTTAGATGCAGGGGGCGCGACTGAAGCTTTCTTT
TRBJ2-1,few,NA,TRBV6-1,CASSLQFTGMNEQFF,TGTGCCAGCAGTCTCCAATTCACGGGAATGAATGAGCAGTTCTTC
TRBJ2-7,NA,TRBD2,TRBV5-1,CASSAKRDVYEQYF,TGCGCCAGCAGCGCAAAGCGGGATGTGTACGAGCAGTACTTC
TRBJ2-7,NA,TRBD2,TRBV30,CAWTRDYLPYEQYF,TGTGCCTGGACCCGGGACTACCTCCCCTACGAGCAGTACTTC
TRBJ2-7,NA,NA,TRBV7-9,CSSSPAYEQYF,TGTTCCAGCAGTCCCGCCTACGAGCAGTACTTC
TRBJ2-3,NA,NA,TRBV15,CATRPAGARDTQYF,TGTGCCACCCGCCCGGCAGGCGCACGGGATACGCAGTATTTT
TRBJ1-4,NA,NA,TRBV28,CASRTVVGGLFF,TGTGCCAGCAGGACTGTGGTGGGTGGGCTGTTTTTT
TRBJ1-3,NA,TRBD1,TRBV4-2,CASSQSARGKGGNTIYF,TGTGCCAGCAGCCAAAGTGCCAGGGGGAAGGGGGGAAACACCATATATTTT
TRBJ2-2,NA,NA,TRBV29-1,CSVSQGLNTGELFF,TGCAGCGTTAGCCAGGGATTGAACACCGGGGAGCTGTTTTTT
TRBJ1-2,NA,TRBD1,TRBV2,CASSAGQGAAFGYTF,TGTGCCAGCAGCGCGGGACAGGGGGCTGCATTTGGCTACACCTTC